The 27 T cell receptor beta chains below were found in one sample sequenced in a study of blood T cell repertoires in COVID-19. Assay: immunoSEQ multiplex PCR; the TCRdb copy retains only in-frame clones and omits some. This sample yields 58,000 or so clones, of which around 79% are seen a single time; 4.9% belongs to the top ten. The material sequenced was peripheral blood. All receptors come from a human donor in a cohort sampled during active COVID-19.

This clone occurred a few times. The rearrangement links TRBV12-3 or TRBV12-4 to TRBJ2-7, with unresolved D. The CDR3 has 12 amino acids. The V and J ends lost 6 bases and 0 bases respectively, with 6 bases between them. The CDR3 DNA is TGTGCCAGCAGCCAACACTCCTACGAGCAGTACTTC. This codes for CASSQHSYEQYF.

The CDR3 here is CASSFSGRGAEQYF. Written as DNA, the CDR3 is TGTGCCAGCAGCTTTAGCGGGAGAGGTGCCGAGCAGTACTTC. J is TRBJ2-7 and V is TRBV7-2; 9 nucleotides match TRBD2. This CDR3 contains 14 residues. Germline CDR1 SGHTA, CDR2 FQGNSA. V lost 3 bases to trimming and J lost 6 bases; unmatched junction nucleotides: 6.

The chain recombines TRBV10-3 with TRBJ2-7; no clear D gene. The CDR3 spans 17 residues. Germline V lookup: CDR1 ENHRY, CDR2 SYGVKD. V lost 0 bases, J lost 4 bases, and 19 bases lay in between. CDR3 sequence (DNA): TGTGCCATCAGTGAGTCCCTTCGAGACTTTAGCCTTTACGAGCAGTACTTC. Its translation is CAISESLRDFSLYEQYF.

The chain couples TRBV15 to TRBJ1-1; a weak D match, TRBD1 (6 bases). The V gene lost 5 bases and the J gene lost 8 bases, with 21 bases spanning the gap. The CDR3 consists of 15 residues. Per the germline V gene, CDR1 is LNHNV and CDR2 is YYDKDF (reference sequence). CDR3 sequence: CATSLIGGGGGEAFF. The CDR3, as DNA: TGTGCCACCAGCCTGATTGGGGGAGGGGGGGGCGAAGCTTTCTTT. Complete variable domain (other parts from reference TRBV15 and TRBJ1-1): DAMVIQNPRYQVTQFGKPVTLSCSQTLNHNVMYWYQQKSSQAPKLLFHYYDKDFNNEADTPDNFQSRRPNTSFCFLDIRSPGLGDTAMYLCATSLIGGGGGEAFFGQGTRLTVV.

This clone has only one observation. CDR3 sequence (DNA): TGTGCCAGCGTCGACAGGCCAAAGGGCCTTTACGAGCAGTACTTC. This codes for CASVDRPKGLYEQYF. The rearrangement links TRBV21-1 to TRBJ2-7; the table's D call, TRBD1, has no DNA check behind it. TRBV21-1 is recorded as a pseudogene. The CDR3 contains 15 residues.

The V call is TRBV27, the J call TRBJ1-2, with 7 bases identical to TRBD1. CDR1 is MNHEY and CDR2 is SMNVEV in the germline V gene (reference sequence). V lost 1 base to trimming and J lost 2 bases; unmatched junction nucleotides: 4. The CDR3 covers 15 residues. The CDR3 DNA is TGTGCCAGCAGTTTATTGGCAGGGGGGAACTATGGCTACACCTTC. Residues: CASSLLAGGNYGYTF.

By proportion, this clone is medium-sized. The chain joins TRBV30 to TRBJ2-3; 9 positions match TRBD2. With V trimmed by 2 bases and J by 2 bases, 5 bases remained unmatched. Germline CDR1 is GTSNPN and CDR2 is SVGIG (reference sequence). CDR3 size: 15 residues. The CDR3 bases are TGTGCCTGGAGTTCCCTAGCGGGACTCACAGATACGCAGTATTTT. It codes for CAWSSLAGLTDTQYF.

This clone was seen a few times. The chain joins TRBV7-9 to TRBJ2-7; 12 bases agree with TRBD1. The CDR3 consists of 14 residues. The junction had 5 bases not matched to a gene; V was cut back by 5 bases and J by 6 bases. Germline V gives CDR1 SEHNR, CDR2 FQNEAQ (reference sequence). In nucleotides, the CDR3 is TGTGCCAGCAGCCCGGGGACAGGGGGCGGCGAGCAGTACTTC. Translating gives CASSPGTGGGEQYF.

The genes are TRBV19 and TRBJ2-4; tentatively, D is TRBD1 (5 bases). V shed 7 bases and J shed 3 bases, with 10 bases lying between them. Germline-derived CDR1 and CDR2 are LNHDA and SQIVND (reference sequence). CDR3 size: 13 residues. The CDR3 DNA follows: TGTGCCAGTAAGGAGACAGACAAAAACATTCAGTACTTC. Translating gives CASKETDKNIQYF.

The chain carries TRBV18 and TRBJ2-6; 7 positions match TRBD1. The junction had 21 bases not matched to a gene; V was cut back by 4 bases and J by 3 bases. CDR3 size: 21 residues. The V gene's germline CDR1 is KGHSH and CDR2 LQKENI. The CDR3 loop reads CASSLSPFTTEQGNGANVLTF. The CDR3 nucleotides read TGTGCCAGCTCACTCTCACCGTTCACGACAGAACAGGGGAATGGGGCCAACGTCCTGACTTTC.

For the CDR3, the DNA is TGTGCCAGCAGTGACAGGGCTTACTCTGGAAACACCATATATTTT. Encoded protein: CASSDRAYSGNTIYF. This chain uses TRBV9 with TRBJ1-3, with 7 bases that match TRBD1. V was clipped by 5 bases and J by 0 bases; unmatched bases: 5. The CDR3 is 15 residues long. Germline loops: CDR1 SGDLS, CDR2 YYNGEE. Together with reference TRBV9 and TRBJ1-3, the CDR3 gives the full variable domain: DSGVTQTPKHLITATGQRVTLRCSPRSGDLSVYWYQQSLDQGLQFLIQYYNGEERAKGNILERFSAQQFPDLHSELNLSSLELGDSALYFCASSDRAYSGNTIYFGEGSWLTVV.

V and J are TRBV7-2 and TRBJ1-4; the match to TRBD1 covers 9 bases. The CDR3 consists of 15 residues. CDR1 and CDR2 from the germline V gene are SGHTA and FQGNSA. The V segment lost 5 bases and the J segment 7 bases; nucleotides outside the gene matches: 8. CDR3 protein: CASSKVQGAFEKLFF. For the CDR3, the DNA is TGTGCCAGCAGCAAAGTACAGGGGGCTTTTGAAAAACTGTTTTTT.

The chain recombines TRBV11-2 with TRBJ2-7; 8 bases agree with TRBD2. This CDR3 spans 14 amino acids. V gave up 6 bases and J gave up 6 bases; unmatched junction bases: 10. The germline V gene encodes CDR1 SGHAT and CDR2 FQNNGV. The CDR3 loop is CASRQSGSGPEQYF. The CDR3 DNA is TGTGCCAGCAGACAAAGCGGGAGTGGTCCCGAGCAGTACTTC.

V gene TRBV27 combines with J gene TRBJ2-1; 15 nucleotides agree with TRBD2. V shed 3 bases, J shed 10 bases, and the junction held 7 bases outside the gene matches. In germline, CDR1 is MNHEY, CDR2 SMNVEV (reference sequence). The CDR3 has 16 amino acids. The CDR3: CASSLWTSGRAKEQFF. In DNA, the CDR3 is TGTGCCAGCAGTTTGTGGACTAGCGGGAGGGCCAAGGAGCAGTTCTTC.

This chain joins TRBV18 and TRBJ1-4; 8 positions agree with TRBD1. This CDR3 has 15 amino acids. In germline, CDR1 is KGHSH, CDR2 LQKENI. V dropped 6 bases and J dropped 3; count of bases not matched to a gene: 6. The CDR3 region has the DNA TGTGCCAGCTCGCCAGGGACAGGCCCTAATGAAAAACTGTTTTTT. This encodes CASSPGTGPNEKLFF.

The chain links TRBV9 to TRBJ1-6, with D uncertain. Trimming cost V 0 bases and J 12 bases, with 19 bases left between them. The CDR3 contains 16 residues. In germline, CDR1 is SGDLS, CDR2 YYNGEE. The CDR3 sequence is CASSVGGRSFEGPLHF. For the CDR3, the DNA is TGTGCCAGCAGCGTAGGAGGAAGGAGTTTTGAGGGACCCCTCCACTTT.

V gene TRBV5-5 combines with J gene TRBJ2-7, with 7 bases fitting TRBD2. The V gene's germline CDR1 is SGHKS and CDR2 YYEKEE (reference sequence). This CDR3 is built from 15 residues. The junction had 10 bases not matched to a gene; V was cut back by 4 bases and J by 3 bases. The CDR3 is CASSQNLADYYEQYF. CDR3 DNA: TGTGCCAGCAGCCAGAACCTAGCGGATTACTACGAGCAGTACTTC.

This clone was counted a few times. The chain combines TRBV12-3 or TRBV12-4 with TRBJ2-7; TRBD1 aligns across 7 bases. V was pared by 4 bases and J by 4 bases, with 1 base of the junction left unmatched. The CDR3 length is 12 residues. CDR3: CASSSDRYEQYF. CDR3 in DNA: TGTGCCAGCAGTTCGGACAGGTACGAGCAGTACTTC.

The CDR3 loop is CASSPLRTGEAPSGANVLTF. CDR3 nucleotide sequence: TGTGCCAGCAGTCCACTGCGCACAGGGGAGGCCCCCTCTGGGGCCAACGTCCTGACTTTC. The rearrangement links TRBV27 to TRBJ2-6; D possibly corresponds to TRBD1 (7 bases). The CDR3 is made up of 20 amino acids. The V and J ends lost 5 bases and 0 bases respectively, with 23 bases between them. CDR1 and CDR2 (germline): MNHEY, SMNVEV (reference sequence).

Judged by abundance, this clone is medium-sized. This chain uses TRBV4-1 with TRBJ2-7, with a weak D call TRBD1 (6 bases). In germline, CDR1 is MGHRA, CDR2 YSYEKL. This CDR3 region has 12 residues. Between the trimmed V and J ends, which lost 4 bases and 7 bases, there was a span of 11 bases. The CDR3 reads CASSPGTLEQYF. Written as DNA, the CDR3 is TGCGCCAGCAGCCCCGGGACATTAGAGCAGTACTTC.

The CDR3 loop reads CSVVTDSGNTIYF. CDR3 in DNA: TGCAGCGTTGTGACAGACTCTGGAAACACCATATATTTT. The chain links TRBV29-1 to TRBJ1-3, with D possibly being TRBD1 (5 bases). The CDR3 has 13 residues. V was clipped by 4 bases and J by 0 bases, with 7 bases between them. Germline assignment: CDR1 SQVTM and CDR2 ANQGSEA.

The genes are TRBV30 and TRBJ1-5, with D possibly TRBD1 on 6 matching bases. Between the trimmed V and J ends, which lost 0 bases and 4 bases, there was a span of 10 bases. Germline-derived CDR1 and CDR2 are GTSNPN and SVGIG (reference sequence). There are 14 residues in the CDR3. The CDR3 coding sequence is TGTGCCTGGAGTGTTGGGACAACTAATCAGCCCCAGCATTTT. Protein sequence: CAWSVGTTNQPQHF. Variable domain in full (rest from reference TRBV30 and TRBJ1-5): SQTIHQWPATLVQPVGSPLSLECTVEGTSNPNLYWYRQAAGRGLQLLFYSVGIGQISSEVPQNLSASRPQDRQFILSSKKLLLSDSGFYLCAWSVGTTNQPQHFGDGTRLSIL.

The V gene is TRBV2, the J gene TRBJ1-5, with D perhaps matching TRBD1 (5 bases). V dropped 3 bases and J dropped 7 bases, with 13 bases sitting between them. Germline-derived CDR1 and CDR2 are SNHLY and FYNNEI. The CDR3 contains 14 residues. The CDR3 loop is CASSEQGRKQPQHF. The CDR3, as DNA: TGTGCCAGCAGTGAGCAGGGCCGGAAACAGCCCCAGCATTTT.

This chain joins TRBV10-2 and TRBJ2-3; 13 nucleotides match TRBD2. Germline lookup yields CDR1 WSHSY and CDR2 SAAADI. The CDR3 has 14 amino acids. Germline trimming cut 9 bases from V and 1 base from J; bases unmatched to any gene: 1. The CDR3, as DNA: TGCGCCAGTGGACTAGCGGGAGGCACAGATACGCAGTATTTT. This sequence encodes CASGLAGGTDTQYF.

In regard to this clone: An end of the junction does not agree with germline; a read error may underlie this. The rearrangement uses TRBV11-2 and TRBJ2-7; TRBD2 matches 8 bases. The CDR3 covers 14 residues. Germline assignment: CDR1 SGHAT and CDR2 FQNNGV. The CDR3 DNA follows: TGTGCCAGCAGCTTAGTTGGGGGAGCTAGCGGGCTTTCCTTC. It yields the protein CASSLVGGASGLSF. The whole variable domain, remainder taken from reference TRBV11-2 and TRBJ2-7, is EAGVAQSPRYKIIEKRQSVAFWCNPISGHATLYWYQQILGQGPKLLIQFQNNGVVDDSQLPKDRFSAERLKGVDSTLKIQPAKLEDSAVYLCASSLVGGASGLSFGPGTRLTVT.

The V gene is TRBV15, the J gene TRBJ2-5, with D possibly TRBD2 on 5 matching bases. The CDR3 is 16 residues long. Trimming took off 1 base at V and 2 bases at J, with 14 bases between the two ends. Per the germline V gene, CDR1 is LNHNV and CDR2 is YYDKDF (reference sequence). CDR3 sequence: CATSRVKAALQETQYF. The CDR3 DNA reads TGTGCCACCAGCAGAGTAAAAGCGGCTCTTCAAGAGACCCAGTACTTC.

The chain links TRBV15 to TRBJ1-3; TRBD1 matches at 7 bases. V shed 0 bases, J shed 8 bases, and the junction held 7 bases outside the gene matches. The germline V gene has CDR1 LNHNV and CDR2 YYDKDF (reference sequence). The CDR3 has 15 amino acids. The CDR3 spells CATSRDRGRMDTIYF. As DNA, the CDR3 is TGTGCCACCAGCAGAGATAGGGGGCGGATGGACACCATATATTTT.